This T cell receptor beta chain was obtained from a study of blood T cell repertoires in COVID-19 (TCRdb year 2020). Regarding the study in general: Samples covering the acute and convalescent phases of COVID-19 were provided by collaborators in the United States, Italy and Spain. Subjects who had been exposed to COVID-19, were actively infected with it, or had recovered from it provided the deeply sampled blood TCRbeta repertoires that made up the dataset. Sample metadata almost always included a de-identified subject ID, COVID-19 status, age in years and sex. Where available, HLA class I and class II types were obtained from metadata supplied by the sample provider rather than from assay-based typing. The prospective study material was composed of cDNA or gDNA derived from T cells, B-cell-depleted T cells, or PBMCs. The repertoires were released in a freely available public database intended as a resource for research on the immune response to SARS-CoV-2. Samples came from the ongoing ImmuneRACE study (first 160 participants) plus 1,254 subjects from 6 global collaborators.

Paper-wide results and their limitations: Clinical and demographic metadata were provided uncurated, with the amount varying by source and participant.

In the case of this clone: Its antigen specificity is not known. No much larger clone exists at a distance of one base, and base qualities are not known.

Its CDR3 holds 14 amino acids, cysteine through phenylalanine. CDR3 DNA is the only sequence kept; it has 42 bases, read in frame from the first base. At the junction V is shortened by 5 bases and J by 8 bases; bases outside the gene matches: 8. CDR1 is given as SEHNR and CDR2 as FQNEAQ, both from the germline V gene (reference sequence). TCRbeta CDR3 regions were amplified from genomic DNA using the immunoSEQ Assay, a bias-controlled multiplex PCR. The study's processing was this. Nucleated cell counts per sample were estimated from amplification of reference gene primers within the assay. Sequence reads were collapsed and filtered to measure the absolute abundance of every unique TCRbeta CDR3 rearrangement. For each sample, productive Simpson clonality was calculated as the square root of Simpson's diversity index over productive rearrangements. TCRdb holds this immuneACCESS table with in-frame rearrangements only. Some clones are missing; in checked studies, unresolved V genes explain under half, and the rest has no known cause. V, J and clone size are taken as reported in that table, and D and trimming were inferred from the DNA itself. The sample table lists 180,000 or so clones, more than 80% of them with a count of one. Together, the top ten hold approximately 11% of the sample.

At one collaborating source in Seattle, patients were enrolled during active infection and were followed longitudinally through the course of disease. Collaborating institutions collected whole blood in K2EDTA tubes following their own protocols. For TCRbeta analysis, collaborators shipped samples in one of three forms: frozen whole blood, isolated PBMCs, or DNA extracted from either of those sample types. The V and J segments used are TRBV7-9 and TRBJ1-1, with 10 bases in between that match TRBD1. Sequenced input: peripheral blood. The receptor comes from a woman in her 40s with COVID-19, enrolled during active disease. The nucleotides read TGTGCCAGCAGCATTACGGGACAGGGGACCGAAGCTTTCTTT. This encodes CASSITGQGTEAFF. Reference TRBV7-9 and TRBJ1-1 proteins supply the regions before and after the CDR3; the full variable domain is: DTGVSQNPRHKITKRGQNVTFRCDPISEHNRLYWYRQTLGQGPEFLTYFQNEAQLEKSRLLSDRFSAERPKGSFSTLEIQRTEQGDSAMYLCASSITGQGTEAFFGQGTRLTVV.